Detailed here is one T cell receptor beta chain. Its antigen remains unidentified. These data belong to a study of T cell responses to AZD1222 COVID-19 vaccine. Germline values: CDR1 SQVTM, CDR2 ANQGSEA. CDR3 size: 16 residues. Between the trimmed V and J ends, which lost 7 bases and 1 base, there was a span of 22 bases. Study-wide results and caveats: Spike was spanned by vaccine-associated CD4 TCRs, which were dominant at 160-218 and 743-854.

The assay was immunoSEQ multiplex PCR, and TCRdb's table has in-frame clones only and misses some. The data show about 140,000 clones, 80% to 95% seen once. The sequence was collected from an adult who received the AZD1222 COVID-19 vaccine. The V call is TRBV29-1, the J call TRBJ1-2; D might be TRBD1 (5 bases). Source: peripheral blood, taken 28 days after the second AZD1222 dose. CDR3 amino acids: CSATDSVARRNYGYTF. CDR3 sequence (DNA): TGCAGCGCAACCGACAGTGTAGCTCGACGTAACTATGGCTACACCTTC.